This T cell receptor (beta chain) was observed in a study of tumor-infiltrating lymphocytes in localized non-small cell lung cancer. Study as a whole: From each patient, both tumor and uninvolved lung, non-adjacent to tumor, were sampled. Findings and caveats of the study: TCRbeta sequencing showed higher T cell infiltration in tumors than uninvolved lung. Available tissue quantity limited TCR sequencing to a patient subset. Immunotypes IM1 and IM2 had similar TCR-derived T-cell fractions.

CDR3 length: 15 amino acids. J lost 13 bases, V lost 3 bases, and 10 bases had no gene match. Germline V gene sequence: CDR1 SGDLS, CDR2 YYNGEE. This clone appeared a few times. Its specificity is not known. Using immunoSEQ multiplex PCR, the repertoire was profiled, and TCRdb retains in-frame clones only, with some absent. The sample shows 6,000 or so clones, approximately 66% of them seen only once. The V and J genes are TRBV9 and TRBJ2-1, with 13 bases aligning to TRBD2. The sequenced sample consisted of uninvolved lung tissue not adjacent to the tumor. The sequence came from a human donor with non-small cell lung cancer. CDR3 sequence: CASSGGLAGVDVQFF. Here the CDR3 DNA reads TGTGCCAGCAGCGGCGGACTAGCGGGAGTAGACGTCCAGTTCTTC.